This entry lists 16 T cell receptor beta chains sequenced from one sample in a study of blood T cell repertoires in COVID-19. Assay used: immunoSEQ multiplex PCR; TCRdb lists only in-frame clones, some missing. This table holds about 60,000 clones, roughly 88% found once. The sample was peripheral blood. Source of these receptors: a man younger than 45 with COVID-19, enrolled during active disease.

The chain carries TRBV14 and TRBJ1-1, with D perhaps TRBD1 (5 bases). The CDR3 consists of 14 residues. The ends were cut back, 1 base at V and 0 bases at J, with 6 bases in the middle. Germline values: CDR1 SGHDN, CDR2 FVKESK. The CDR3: CASSQGQMNTEAFF. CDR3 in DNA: TGTGCCAGCAGCCAAGGACAGATGAACACTGAAGCTTTCTTT. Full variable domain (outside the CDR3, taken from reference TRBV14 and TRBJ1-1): EAGVTQFPSHSVIEKGQTVTLRCDPISGHDNLYWYRRVMGKEIKFLLHFVKESKQDESGMPNNRFLAERTGGTYSTLKVQPAELEDSGVYFCASSQGQMNTEAFFGQGTRLTVV.

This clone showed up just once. The CDR3 protein is CASSPVRTGDDVYEQYF. The CDR3 coding sequence is TGTGCCAGCAGCCCCGTTCGAACAGGGGACGATGTTTACGAGCAGTACTTC. This chain connects TRBV7-9 to TRBJ2-7; 7 bases are a match to TRBD1. The CDR3 sequence is 17 residues long. The germline V gene encodes CDR1 SEHNR and CDR2 FQNEAQ (reference sequence). Germline trimming cut 5 bases from V and 4 bases from J; bases unmatched to any gene: 17.

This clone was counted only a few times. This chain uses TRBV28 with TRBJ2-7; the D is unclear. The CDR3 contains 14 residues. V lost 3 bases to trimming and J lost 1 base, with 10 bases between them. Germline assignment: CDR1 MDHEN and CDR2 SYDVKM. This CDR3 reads CASSFVQSSYEQYF. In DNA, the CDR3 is TGTGCCAGCAGTTTCGTTCAGTCATCCTACGAGCAGTACTTC.

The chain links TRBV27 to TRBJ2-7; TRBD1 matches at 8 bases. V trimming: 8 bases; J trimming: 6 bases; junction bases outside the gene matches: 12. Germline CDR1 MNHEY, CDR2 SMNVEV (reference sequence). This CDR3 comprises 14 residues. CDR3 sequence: CASGMDRDDSEQYF. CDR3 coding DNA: TGTGCCAGCGGCATGGACAGGGATGACTCCGAGCAGTACTTC.

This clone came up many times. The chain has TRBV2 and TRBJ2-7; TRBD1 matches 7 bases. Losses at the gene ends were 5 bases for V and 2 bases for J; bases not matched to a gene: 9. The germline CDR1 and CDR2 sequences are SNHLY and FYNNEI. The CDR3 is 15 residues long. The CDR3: CASSLGGLEPYEQYF. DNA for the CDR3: TGTGCCAGCAGTCTAGGGGGCTTGGAGCCCTACGAGCAGTACTTC.

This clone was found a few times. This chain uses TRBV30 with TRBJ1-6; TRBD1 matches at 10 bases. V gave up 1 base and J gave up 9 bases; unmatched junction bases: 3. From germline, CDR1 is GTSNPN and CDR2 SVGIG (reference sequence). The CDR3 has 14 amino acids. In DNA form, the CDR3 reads TGTGCCTGGAGTGGACAGGGGGCGCGTTCACCCCTCCACTTT. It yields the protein CAWSGQGARSPLHF.

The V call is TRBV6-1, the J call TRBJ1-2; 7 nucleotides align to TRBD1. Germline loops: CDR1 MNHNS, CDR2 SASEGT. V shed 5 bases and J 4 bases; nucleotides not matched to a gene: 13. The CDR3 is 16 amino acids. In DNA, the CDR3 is TGTGCCAGCAGTCAAGACATGATGGGACAGTTCTATGGCTACACCTTC. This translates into CASSQDMMGQFYGYTF.

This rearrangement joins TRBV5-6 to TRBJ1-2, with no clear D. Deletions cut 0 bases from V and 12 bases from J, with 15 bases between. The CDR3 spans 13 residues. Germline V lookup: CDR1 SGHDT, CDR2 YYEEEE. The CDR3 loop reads CASSLGPESRDTF. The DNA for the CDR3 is TGTGCCAGCAGCTTGGGCCCTGAGAGTCGCGACACCTTC.

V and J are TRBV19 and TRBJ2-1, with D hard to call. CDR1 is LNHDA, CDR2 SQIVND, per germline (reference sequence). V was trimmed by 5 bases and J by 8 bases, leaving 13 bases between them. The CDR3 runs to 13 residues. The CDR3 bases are TGTGCCAGTAGTGTCCTTAGCCCCGATGAGCAGTTCTTC. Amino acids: CASSVLSPDEQFF. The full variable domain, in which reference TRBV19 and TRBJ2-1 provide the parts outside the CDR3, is DGGITQSPKYLFRKEGQNVTLSCEQNLNHDAMYWYRQDPGQGLRLIYYSQIVNDFQKGDIAEGYSVSREKKESFPLTVTSAQKNPTAFYLCASSVLSPDEQFFGPGTRLTVL.

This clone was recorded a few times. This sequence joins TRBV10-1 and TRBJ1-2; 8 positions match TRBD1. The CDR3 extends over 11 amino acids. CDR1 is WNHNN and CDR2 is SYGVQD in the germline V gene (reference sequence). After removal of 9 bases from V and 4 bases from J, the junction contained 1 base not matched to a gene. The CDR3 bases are TGCGCCAGGGGGACAGGCTATGGCTACACCTTC. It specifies CARGTGYGYTF.

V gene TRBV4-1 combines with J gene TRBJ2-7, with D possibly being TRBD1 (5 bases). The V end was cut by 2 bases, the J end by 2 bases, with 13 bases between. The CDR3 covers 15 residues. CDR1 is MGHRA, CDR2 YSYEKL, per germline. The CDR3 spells CASSQMAGQTYEQYF. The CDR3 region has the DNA TGCGCCAGCAGCCAAATGGCAGGGCAAACCTACGAGCAGTACTTC.

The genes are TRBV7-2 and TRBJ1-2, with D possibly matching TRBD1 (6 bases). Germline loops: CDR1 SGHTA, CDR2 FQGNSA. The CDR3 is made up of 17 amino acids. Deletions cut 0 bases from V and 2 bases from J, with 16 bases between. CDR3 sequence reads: CASSLASQGPSNYGYTF. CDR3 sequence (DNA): TGTGCCAGCAGCTTAGCGAGCCAGGGGCCATCGAACTATGGCTACACCTTC.

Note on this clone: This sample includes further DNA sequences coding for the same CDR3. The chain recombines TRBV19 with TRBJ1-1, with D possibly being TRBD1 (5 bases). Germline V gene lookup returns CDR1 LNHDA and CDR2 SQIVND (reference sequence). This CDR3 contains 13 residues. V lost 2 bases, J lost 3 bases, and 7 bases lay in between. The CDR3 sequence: CASSIQGYTEAFF. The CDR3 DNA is TGTGCCAGTAGTATACAGGGATACACTGAAGCTTTCTTT.

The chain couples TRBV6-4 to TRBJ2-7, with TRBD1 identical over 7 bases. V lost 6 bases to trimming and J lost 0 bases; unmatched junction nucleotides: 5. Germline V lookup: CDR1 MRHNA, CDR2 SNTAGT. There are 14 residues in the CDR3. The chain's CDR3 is CASSPGTDSYEQYF. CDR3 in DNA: TGTGCCAGCAGCCCCGGGACAGACTCCTACGAGCAGTACTTC.

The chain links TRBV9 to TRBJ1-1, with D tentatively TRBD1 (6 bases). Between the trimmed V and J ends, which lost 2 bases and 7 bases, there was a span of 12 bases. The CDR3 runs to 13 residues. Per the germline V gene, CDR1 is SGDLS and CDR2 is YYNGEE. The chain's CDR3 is CASSVKGVSEAFF. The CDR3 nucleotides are TGTGCCAGCAGCGTCAAGGGGGTGAGTGAAGCTTTCTTT.

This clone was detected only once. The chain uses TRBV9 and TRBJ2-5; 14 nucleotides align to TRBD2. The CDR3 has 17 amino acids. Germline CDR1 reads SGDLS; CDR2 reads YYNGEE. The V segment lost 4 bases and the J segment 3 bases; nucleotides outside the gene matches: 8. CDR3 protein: CASSKGGLAGVKETQYF. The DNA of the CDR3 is TGTGCCAGCAGCAAAGGGGGACTAGCGGGAGTGAAAGAGACCCAGTACTTC.